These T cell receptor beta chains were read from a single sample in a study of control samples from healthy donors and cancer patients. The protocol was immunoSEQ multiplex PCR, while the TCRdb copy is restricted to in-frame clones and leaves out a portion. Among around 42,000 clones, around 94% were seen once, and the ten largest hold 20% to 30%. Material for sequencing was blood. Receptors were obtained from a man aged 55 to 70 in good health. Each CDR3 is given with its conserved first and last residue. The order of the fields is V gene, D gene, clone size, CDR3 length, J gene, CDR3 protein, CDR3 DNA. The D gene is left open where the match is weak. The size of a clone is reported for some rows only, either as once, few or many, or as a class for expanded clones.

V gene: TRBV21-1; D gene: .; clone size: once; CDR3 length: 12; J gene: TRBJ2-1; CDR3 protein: CAKTDRANEQFF; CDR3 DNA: TGTGCCAAGACCGACAGGGCCAATGAGCAGTTCTTC
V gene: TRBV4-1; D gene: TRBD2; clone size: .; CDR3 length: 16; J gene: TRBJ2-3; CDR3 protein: CASSPRGSGSTDTQYF; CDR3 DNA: TGCGCCAGCAGCCCTCGGGGTAGCGGGAGCACAGATACGCAGTATTTT
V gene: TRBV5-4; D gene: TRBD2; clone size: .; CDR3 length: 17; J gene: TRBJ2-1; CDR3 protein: CASNPSGLAGSYNEQFF; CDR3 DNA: TGTGCCAGCAACCCCTCTGGACTAGCGGGCTCCTACAATGAGCAGTTCTTC
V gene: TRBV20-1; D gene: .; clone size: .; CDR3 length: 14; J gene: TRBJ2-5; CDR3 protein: CSASWGSQQETQYF; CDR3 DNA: TGCAGTGCTAGTTGGGGCTCCCAACAAGAGACCCAGTACTTC
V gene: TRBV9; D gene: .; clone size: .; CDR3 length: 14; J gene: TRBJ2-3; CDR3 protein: CASSVGVGTDTQYF; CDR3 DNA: TGTGCCAGCAGCGTAGGGGTGGGGACAGATACGCAGTATTTT
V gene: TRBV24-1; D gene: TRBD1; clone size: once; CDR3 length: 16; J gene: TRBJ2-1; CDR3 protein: CATSETGTGVYNEQFF; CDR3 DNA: TGTGCCACCAGTGAGACCGGGACAGGGGTCTACAATGAGCAGTTCTTC
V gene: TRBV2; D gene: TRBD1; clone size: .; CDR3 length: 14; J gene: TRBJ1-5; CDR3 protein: CATGTGESNQPQHF; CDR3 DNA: TGTGCCACGGGGACAGGGGAGAGCAATCAGCCCCAGCATTTT
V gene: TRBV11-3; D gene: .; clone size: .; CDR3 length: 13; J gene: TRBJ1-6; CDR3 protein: CASSFKGSSPLHF; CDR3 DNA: TGTGCCAGCAGCTTTAAGGGGAGCTCACCCCTCCACTTT
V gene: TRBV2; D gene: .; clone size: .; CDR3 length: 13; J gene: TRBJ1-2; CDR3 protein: CASSGGEGLGYTF; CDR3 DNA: TGTGCCAGCAGCGGAGGAGAGGGGCTTGGCTACACCTTC
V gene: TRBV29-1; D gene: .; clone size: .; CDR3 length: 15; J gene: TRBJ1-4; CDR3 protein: CSVEALRDPNEKLFF; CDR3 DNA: TGCAGCGTTGAAGCCCTCCGGGACCCTAATGAAAAACTGTTTTTT
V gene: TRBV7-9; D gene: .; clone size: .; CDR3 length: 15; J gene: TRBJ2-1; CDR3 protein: CASSDPTSSYNEQFF; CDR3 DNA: TGTGCCAGCAGCGATCCAACGAGCTCCTACAATGAGCAGTTCTTC
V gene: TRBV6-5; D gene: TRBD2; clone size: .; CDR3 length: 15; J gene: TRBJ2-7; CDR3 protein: CASNRGTSGSYEQYF; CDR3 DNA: TGTGCCAGCAACCGGGGGACTAGCGGGAGTTACGAGCAGTACTTC
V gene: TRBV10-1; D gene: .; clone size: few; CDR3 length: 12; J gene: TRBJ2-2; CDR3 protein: CASSDYTGELFF; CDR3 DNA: TGCGCCAGCAGTGATTACACCGGGGAGCTGTTTTTT
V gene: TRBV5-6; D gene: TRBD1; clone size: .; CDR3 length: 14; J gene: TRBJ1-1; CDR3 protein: CASRRDRGHTEAFF; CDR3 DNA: TGTGCCAGCAGGCGGGACAGGGGGCACACTGAAGCTTTCTTT
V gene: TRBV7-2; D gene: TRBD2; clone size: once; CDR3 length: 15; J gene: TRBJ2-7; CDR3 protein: CASSLEMTSTHEQYF; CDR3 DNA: TGTGCCAGCAGCTTAGAGATGACTAGCACCCACGAGCAGTACTTC
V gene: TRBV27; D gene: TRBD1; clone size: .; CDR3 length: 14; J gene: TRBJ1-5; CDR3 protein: CASKRGTGDQPQHF; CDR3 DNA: TGTGCCAGCAAACGTGGGACAGGCGATCAGCCCCAGCATTTT
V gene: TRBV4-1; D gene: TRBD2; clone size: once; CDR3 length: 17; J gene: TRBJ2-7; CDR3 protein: CASSQELAVMWGGEQYF; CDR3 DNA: TGCGCCAGCAGCCAAGAGTTAGCGGTGATGTGGGGGGGCGAGCAGTACTTC
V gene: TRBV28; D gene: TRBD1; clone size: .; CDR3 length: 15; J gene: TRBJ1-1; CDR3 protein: CASSPRGQGYTEAFF; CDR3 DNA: TGTGCCAGCAGTCCCCGGGGACAGGGGTATACTGAAGCTTTCTTT
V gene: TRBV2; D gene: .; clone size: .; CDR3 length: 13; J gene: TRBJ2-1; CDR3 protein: CASGYVKYNEQFF; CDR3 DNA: TGTGCCAGCGGATACGTGAAGTATAATGAGCAGTTCTTC
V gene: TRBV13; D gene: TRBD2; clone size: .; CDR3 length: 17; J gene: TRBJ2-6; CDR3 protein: CASSLGTSGYGANVLTF; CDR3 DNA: TGTGCCAGCAGCTTAGGCACTAGCGGGTATGGGGCCAACGTCCTGACTTTC
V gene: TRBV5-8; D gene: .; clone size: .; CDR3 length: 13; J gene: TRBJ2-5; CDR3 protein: CASSPWERETQYF; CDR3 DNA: TGTGCCAGCAGCCCGTGGGAGCGGGAGACCCAGTACTTC
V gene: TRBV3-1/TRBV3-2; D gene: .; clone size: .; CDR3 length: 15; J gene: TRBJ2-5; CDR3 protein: CASSQRTPRQETQYF; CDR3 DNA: TGTGCCAGCAGCCAAAGGACTCCCCGACAAGAGACCCAGTACTTC
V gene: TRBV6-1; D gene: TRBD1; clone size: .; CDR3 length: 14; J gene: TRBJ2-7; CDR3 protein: CASSERDRGYEQYF; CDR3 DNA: TGTGCCAGCAGTGAACGGGACAGGGGGTACGAGCAGTACTTC
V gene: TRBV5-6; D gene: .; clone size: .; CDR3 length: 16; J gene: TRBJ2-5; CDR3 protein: CASDGSKGTFQETQYF; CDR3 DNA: TGTGCCAGCGACGGGAGTAAGGGAACTTTCCAAGAGACCCAGTACTTC
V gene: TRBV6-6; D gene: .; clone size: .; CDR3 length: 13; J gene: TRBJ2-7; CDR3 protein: CASSYGAEDRQYF; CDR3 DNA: TGTGCCAGCAGTTATGGAGCGGAGGACAGGCAGTACTTC
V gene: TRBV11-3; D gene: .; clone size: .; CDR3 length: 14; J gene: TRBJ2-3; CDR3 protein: CASSLAGLTDTQYF; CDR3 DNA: TGTGCCAGCAGCTTAGCTGGGCTCACAGATACGCAGTATTTT
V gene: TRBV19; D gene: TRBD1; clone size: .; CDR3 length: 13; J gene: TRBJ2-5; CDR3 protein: CASSNDRVETQYF; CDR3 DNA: TGTGCCAGTAGTAACGACAGGGTGGAGACCCAGTACTTC
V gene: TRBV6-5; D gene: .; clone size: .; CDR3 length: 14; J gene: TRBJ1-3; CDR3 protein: CASTNEIRGNTIYF; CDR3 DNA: TGTGCCAGCACAAATGAGATCAGGGGAAACACCATATATTTT
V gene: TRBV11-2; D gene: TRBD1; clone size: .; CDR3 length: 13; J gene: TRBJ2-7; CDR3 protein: CASSWDRVREQYF; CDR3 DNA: TGTGCCAGCAGCTGGGACAGGGTGCGGGAGCAGTACTTC
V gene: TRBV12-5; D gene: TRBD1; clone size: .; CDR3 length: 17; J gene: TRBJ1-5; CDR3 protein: CASGPFSGTGNYQPQHF; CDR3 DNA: TGTGCTAGTGGTCCCTTTTCCGGGACAGGGAATTATCAGCCCCAGCATTTT
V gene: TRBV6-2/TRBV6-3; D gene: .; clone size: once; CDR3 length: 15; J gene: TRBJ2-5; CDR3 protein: CASSSVRDTQETQYF; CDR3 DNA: TGTGCCAGCAGTTCCGTCCGGGACACACAAGAGACCCAGTACTTC
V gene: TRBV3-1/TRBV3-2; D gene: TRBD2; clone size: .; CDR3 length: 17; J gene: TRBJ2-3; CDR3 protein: CASSQDLGLAGSDTQYF; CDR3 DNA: TGTGCCAGCAGCCAAGATCTAGGCCTAGCGGGATCAGATACGCAGTATTTT
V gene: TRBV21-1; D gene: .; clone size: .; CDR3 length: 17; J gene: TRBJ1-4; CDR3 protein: CASSKDWGGNANEKLFF; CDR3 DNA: TGTGCCAGCAGCAAAGACTGGGGGGGGAATGCTAATGAAAAACTGTTTTTT
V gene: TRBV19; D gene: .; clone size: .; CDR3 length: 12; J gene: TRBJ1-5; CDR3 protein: CASSIGGQPQHF; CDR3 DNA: TGTGCCAGTAGTATAGGCGGGCAGCCCCAGCATTTT
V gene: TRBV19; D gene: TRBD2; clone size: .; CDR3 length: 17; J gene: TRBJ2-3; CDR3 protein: CASSISSGRAVADTQYF; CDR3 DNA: TGTGCCAGTAGTATATCCAGCGGGAGGGCTGTTGCAGATACGCAGTATTTT
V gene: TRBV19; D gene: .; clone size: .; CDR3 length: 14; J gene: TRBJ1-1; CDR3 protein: CASSPRRLNTEAFF; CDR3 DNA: TGTGCCAGTAGTCCCCGACGGCTGAACACTGAAGCTTTCTTT
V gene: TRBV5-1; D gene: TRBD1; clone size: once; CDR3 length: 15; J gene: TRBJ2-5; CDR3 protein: CASSSGTGPGETQYF; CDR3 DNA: TGCGCCAGCAGCTCAGGGACAGGGCCGGGGGAGACCCAGTACTTC
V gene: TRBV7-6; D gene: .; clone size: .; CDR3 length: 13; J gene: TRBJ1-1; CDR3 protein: CASSLGGRREAFF; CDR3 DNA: TGTGCCAGCAGCTTAGGGGGGAGGAGGGAAGCTTTCTTT
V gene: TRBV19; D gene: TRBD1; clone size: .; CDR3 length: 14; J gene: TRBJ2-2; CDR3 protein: CASSDRGNTGELFF; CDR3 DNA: TGTGCCAGTAGCGACAGGGGGAACACCGGGGAGCTGTTTTTT
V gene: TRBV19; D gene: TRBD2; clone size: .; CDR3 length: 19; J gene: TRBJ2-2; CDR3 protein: CASSGPTSGRARNTGELFF; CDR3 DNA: TGTGCCAGTAGTGGCCCAACTAGCGGGAGGGCCCGTAACACCGGGGAGCTGTTTTTT